A selection of T cell receptor beta chains follows, all from one sample in a study of T cells in Graves' hyperthyroidism and ophthalmopathy. Via MiXCR, TCRdb re-called the multiplex PCR reads, giving one row per CDR3 protein. The sample yields about 640,000 distinct CDR3 sequences, roughly 20% seen once. Sequencing used blood. The receptor set was obtained from a man aged 30 to 45 with Graves' ophthalmopathy. CDR3s include the opening cysteine and the closing phenylalanine or tryptophan. A D gene is named only where the DNA matches it firmly. Where a row states a size, it is once, few, many or the class of an expanded clone; other rows omit it.

j_gene,d_gene,v_gene,abundance,len,CDR3aa,CDR3nt
TRBJ2-3,NA,TRBV25-1,NA,10,CAMGEDTQYF,TGTGCCATGGGAGAGGATACGCAGTATTTT
TRBJ2-7,TRBD2,TRBV20-1,few,14,CSAPRELNSYEQYF,TGCAGTGCTCCGCGGGAGCTAAATTCCTACGAGCAGTACTTC
TRBJ2-1,TRBD2,TRBV10-3,NA,19,CAISDKSATSGMSSNEQFF,TGTGCCATCAGTGACAAAAGCGCGACTAGCGGGATGTCTAGCAATGAGCAGTTCTTC
TRBJ1-1,NA,TRBV3-1,many,15,CASSQEIGGSTEAFF,TGTGCCAGCAGCCAAGAAATTGGGGGCAGTACTGAAGCTTTCTTT
TRBJ1-1,NA,TRBV5-1,few,13,CASSRGQNSEAFF,TGCGCCAGCAGCAGGGGACAAAATAGTGAAGCTTTCTTT
TRBJ2-7,NA,TRBV12-3/TRBV12-4,many,14,CASSPLAGPYEQYF,TGTGCCAGCAGCCCCCTAGCAGGGCCTTACGAGCAGTACTTC
TRBJ2-2,TRBD2,TRBV4-3,NA,17,CASSQQGRAGDHGELFF,TGCGCCAGCAGCCAGCAGGGTCGGGCGGGAGACCACGGGGAGCTGTTTTTT
TRBJ2-7,TRBD1,TRBV28,NA,16,CASSLPRDRATYEQYF,TGTGCCAGCAGTCTCCCGAGGGACAGGGCCACCTACGAGCAGTACTTC
TRBJ2-5,NA,TRBV2,few,14,CASRGRLDQETQYF,TGTGCCAGCAGAGGCCGACTTGACCAAGAGACCCAGTACTTC
TRBJ2-3,NA,TRBV12-3/TRBV12-4,NA,15,CASSLEGVEWYTQYF,TGTGCCAGCAGTTTAGAAGGGGTGGAATGGTATACGCAGTATTTT
TRBJ2-1,TRBD2,TRBV11-2,many,19,CASRLWPPGLAGVPNEQFF,TGTGCCAGCAGACTTTGGCCCCCGGGACTAGCGGGAGTCCCCAATGAGCAGTTCTTC
TRBJ1-1,TRBD1,TRBV19,NA,17,CASSTLTPGQGGTEAFF,TGTGCCAGTAGTACTCTTACCCCGGGACAGGGAGGCACTGAAGCTTTCTTT
TRBJ2-7,TRBD2,TRBV20-1,NA,14,CSARTSGNAYEQYF,TGCAGTGCGAGGACTAGCGGGAATGCCTACGAGCAGTACTTC
TRBJ2-1,NA,TRBV11-2,many,13,CASSLSGRSEQFF,TGTGCCAGCAGCCTATCGGGACGGAGCGAGCAGTTCTTC
TRBJ1-1,NA,TRBV4-2,few,14,CASSQPKGVSEAFF,TGTGCCAGCAGCCAACCGAAAGGGGTGTCTGAAGCTTTCTTT
TRBJ2-1,NA,TRBV11-2,NA,16,CASSLGPGPAYNEQFF,TGTGCCAGCAGCTTAGGGCCCGGTCCGGCTTACAATGAGCAGTTCTTC
TRBJ1-1,NA,TRBV20-1,NA,13,CGARQPGTTEAFF,TGCGGTGCTAGACAACCAGGGACCACTGAAGCTTTCTTT
TRBJ2-7,TRBD2,TRBV20-1,many,13,CSARTSGTHEQYF,TGCAGTGCACGGACTAGCGGGACCCACGAGCAGTACTTC
TRBJ1-2,NA,TRBV11-2,many,14,CASSHEQGAYGYTF,TGTGCCAGCAGCCATGAGCAGGGAGCATACGGCTACACCTTC
TRBJ2-7,TRBD2,TRBV6-5,NA,15,CASSYSSGNSYEQYF,TGTGCCAGCAGTTACTCTAGCGGGAACTCCTACGAGCAGTACTTC
TRBJ2-6,NA,TRBV5-1,NA,15,CASSPTVSGANVLTF,TGCGCCAGCAGCCCCACAGTTAGTGGGGCCAACGTCCTGACTTTC
TRBJ1-6,TRBD1,TRBV19,few,14,CASSPGQGTSPLHF,TGTGCCAGTAGCCCGGGACAGGGGACTTCACCCCTCCACTTT
TRBJ1-1,TRBD1,TRBV9,NA,15,CASSANYRGTTEAFF,TGTGCCAGCAGCGCTAACTACAGGGGTACCACTGAAGCTTTCTTT
TRBJ2-3,NA,TRBV7-7,few,14,CASSIGTHLDTQYF,TGTGCTAGCAGCATCGGGACTCATTTAGATACGCAGTATTTT
TRBJ2-1,TRBD2,TRBV30,NA,18,CAWSGGLAGPSSYNEQFF,TGTGCCTGGAGTGGGGGACTAGCGGGGCCTAGCTCCTACAATGAGCAGTTCTTC
TRBJ1-2,TRBD1,TRBV28,NA,14,CASSFLDREYGYTF,TGTGCCAGCAGTTTTTTGGACAGGGAATATGGCTACACCTTC
TRBJ1-6,TRBD1,TRBV5-1,NA,14,CASSAGTGDEPLHF,TGCGCCAGCAGCGCCGGGACAGGGGACGAACCCCTCCACTTT
TRBJ1-1,TRBD1,TRBV9,NA,14,CASSAGTGGSEAFF,TGTGCCAGCAGCGCCGGGACAGGGGGGTCTGAAGCTTTCTTT
TRBJ2-4,TRBD2,TRBV2,NA,15,CASSLAGGTKNIQYF,TGTGCCAGCAGTCTAGCGGGAGGTACCAAAAACATTCAGTACTTC
TRBJ2-7,TRBD1,TRBV12-3/TRBV12-4,NA,14,CASKLGQGNYEQYF,TGTGCCAGCAAGCTAGGACAGGGGAACTACGAGCAGTACTTC
TRBJ2-1,TRBD1,TRBV2,many,12,CAVPGTGNEQFF,TGTGCCGTTCCCGGGACAGGGAATGAGCAGTTCTTC
TRBJ2-5,TRBD1,TRBV28,many,18,CASSSPHDGTGGGETQYF,TGTGCCAGCAGTTCTCCCCACGACGGGACAGGGGGCGGTGAGACCCAGTACTTC
TRBJ1-1,TRBD1,TRBV2,NA,15,CAIPRDRTGAPEAFF,TGTGCCATCCCGAGGGATCGGACAGGGGCCCCTGAAGCTTTCTTT
TRBJ2-3,TRBD2,TRBV9,NA,15,CASSASGRRTDTQYF,TGTGCCAGCAGCGCAAGCGGGAGGAGGACAGATACGCAGTATTTT
TRBJ2-3,TRBD1,TRBV29-1,few,14,CSVWTGIRTDTQYF,TGCAGCGTTTGGACAGGAATCCGCACAGATACGCAGTATTTT
TRBJ2-3,NA,TRBV24-1,NA,17,CATSDSGTFFSTDTQYF,TGTGCCACCAGTGACTCCGGGACCTTTTTTAGCACAGATACGCAGTATTTT
TRBJ2-1,NA,TRBV25-1,NA,13,CASRQSADNEQFF,TGTGCCAGCAGGCAATCCGCTGACAATGAGCAGTTCTTC
TRBJ2-2,TRBD2,TRBV2,few,15,CASRPDGRASGELFF,TGTGCCAGCAGGCCCGACGGGAGGGCCTCCGGGGAGCTGTTTTTT
TRBJ1-4,TRBD1,TRBV3-1,NA,14,CASSRRQGGENLFF,TGTGCCAGCAGCCGCCGACAGGGTGGTGAAAACCTGTTTTTT
TRBJ1-2,NA,TRBV30,NA,14,CAWDGGSTLYGYTF,TGTGCCTGGGATGGAGGGTCTACCCTCTATGGCTACACCTTC
TRBJ1-1,TRBD1,TRBV19,NA,15,CASIQDRGMNTEAFF,TGTGCCAGTATCCAGGACAGGGGAATGAACACTGAAGCTTTCTTT
TRBJ2-3,NA,TRBV7-9,few,13,CASSLGVLDTQYF,TGTGCCAGCAGCTTAGGAGTTCTGGATACGCAGTATTTT
TRBJ2-7,NA,TRBV27,few,15,CASSLSGGAHYEQYF,TGTGCCAGCAGTTTATCGGGGGGGGCGCATTACGAGCAGTACTTC
TRBJ2-7,TRBD2,TRBV19,NA,14,CASSIRLAGSEQYF,TGTGCCAGTAGTATTCGGCTAGCGGGAAGCGAGCAGTACTTC
TRBJ1-2,TRBD1,TRBV4-3,NA,16,CASSPPMTGRYYGYTF,TGCGCCAGCAGCCCCCCGATGACAGGGAGATACTATGGCTACACCTTC